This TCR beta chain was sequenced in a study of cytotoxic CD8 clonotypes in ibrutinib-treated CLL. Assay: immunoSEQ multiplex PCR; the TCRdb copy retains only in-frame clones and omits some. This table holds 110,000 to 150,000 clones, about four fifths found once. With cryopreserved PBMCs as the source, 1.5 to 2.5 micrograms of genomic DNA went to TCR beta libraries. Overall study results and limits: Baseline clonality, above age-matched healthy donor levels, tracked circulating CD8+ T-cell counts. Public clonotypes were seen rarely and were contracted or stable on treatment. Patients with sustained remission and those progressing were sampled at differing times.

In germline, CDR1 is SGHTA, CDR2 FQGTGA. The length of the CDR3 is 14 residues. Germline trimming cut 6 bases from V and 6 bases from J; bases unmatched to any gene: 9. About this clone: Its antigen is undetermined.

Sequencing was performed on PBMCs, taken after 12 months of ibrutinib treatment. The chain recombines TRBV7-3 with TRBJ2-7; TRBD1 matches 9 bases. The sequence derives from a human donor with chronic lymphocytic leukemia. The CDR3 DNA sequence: TGTGCCAGCAGTGACGGGACAGGGATTCGCGAGCAGTACTTC. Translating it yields CASSDGTGIREQYF.